This T cell receptor (beta chain) was sequenced for a study of blood T cell repertoires in COVID-19. This table comes from immunoSEQ multiplex PCR, and its TCRdb copy is limited to in-frame clones, with some not included. The sample includes some 340,000 clones, under 85% of them seen just once. Trimming removed 5 bases from V and 4 bases from J; junction bases left unmatched: 14. The CDR3 consists of 17 residues. Germline-derived CDR1 and CDR2 are SEHNR and FQNEAQ (reference sequence). The chain uses TRBV7-9 and TRBJ2-4; 7 bases agree with TRBD1. The specimen was PBMCs or T cells enriched from blood (not recorded which). This sequence was found in a woman between 50 and 59 years old who had recovered from COVID-19. The CDR3 DNA reads TGTGCCAGCAGCACCCAGGGGGTCTCAGGGGGAAAAAACATTCAGTACTTC. Its protein is CASSTQGVSGGKNIQYF.